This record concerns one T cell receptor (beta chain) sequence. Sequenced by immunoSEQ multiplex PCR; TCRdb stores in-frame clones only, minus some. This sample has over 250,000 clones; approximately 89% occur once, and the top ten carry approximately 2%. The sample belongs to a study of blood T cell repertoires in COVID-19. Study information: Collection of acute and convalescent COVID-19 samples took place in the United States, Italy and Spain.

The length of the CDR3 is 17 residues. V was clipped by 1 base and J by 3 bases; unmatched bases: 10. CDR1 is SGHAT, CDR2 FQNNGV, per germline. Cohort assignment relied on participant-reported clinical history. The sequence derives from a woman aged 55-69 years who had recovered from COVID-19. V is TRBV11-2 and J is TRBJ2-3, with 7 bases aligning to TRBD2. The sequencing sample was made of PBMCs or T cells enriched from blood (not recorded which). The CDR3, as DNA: TGTGCCAGCAGCTTAGTCCTGGGTGGCGGGGGTACAGATACGCAGTATTTT. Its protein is CASSLVLGGGGTDTQYF.